Each of the 30 T cell receptor beta chains below was sequenced from the same sample in a study of blood T cell repertoires in COVID-19. Here immunoSEQ multiplex PCR was the method, and the copy in TCRdb shows in-frame clones only, minus some. The sample lists hundreds of thousands of clones; nearly 85% were seen once. The source material was peripheral blood. These receptor sequences come from a woman in her 30s with COVID-19, enrolled during active disease.

This chain links TRBV19 with TRBJ2-5, with TRBD2 matching over 7 bases. Germline V lookup: CDR1 LNHDA, CDR2 SQIVND (reference sequence). This CDR3 contains 13 residues. Trimming at V came to 4 bases and at J to 3 bases, leaving 2 bases not matched to a gene. The CDR3 DNA follows: TGTGCCAGTAGTACCGGGACTAAAGAGACCCAGTACTTC. This sequence encodes CASSTGTKETQYF.

This chain connects TRBV5-3 to TRBJ2-7; D possibly corresponds to TRBD2 (5 bases). TRBV5-3 belongs to the ORF category, with a function that is uncertain. Trimming removed 5 bases at V and 2 bases at J, with 17 bases between. The CDR3 is made up of 15 amino acids. The CDR3 spells CARRALEGGAYEQYF. The CDR3, as DNA: TGTGCCAGAAGGGCCCTTGAAGGAGGCGCCTACGAGCAGTACTTC.

A few counts support this clone. The chain joins TRBV19 to TRBJ2-1; D might be TRBD1 (5 bases). CDR1 is LNHDA, CDR2 SQIVND, per germline (reference sequence). The ends were cut back, 3 bases at V and 5 bases at J, with 11 bases in the middle. This CDR3 comprises 14 residues. CDR3 region: CASSMGPADNEQFF. CDR3 DNA sequence: TGTGCCAGTAGTATGGGGCCAGCAGACAATGAGCAGTTCTTC.

The V and J genes are TRBV20-1 and TRBJ2-2, with TRBD2 matching over 8 bases. Germline assignment: CDR1 DFQATT and CDR2 SNEGSKA (reference sequence). V lost 3 bases, J lost 5 bases, and 11 bases stayed unmatched. CDR3 size: 16 residues. The CDR3 here is CSASPSAGGQTGELFF. CDR3 DNA: TGCAGTGCTAGTCCCTCTGCGGGAGGCCAAACCGGGGAGCTGTTTTTT.

The V and J genes are TRBV6-2 or TRBV6-3 and TRBJ1-4; no definite D call. Trimming left V 2 bases short and J 6 bases short, with 7 bases between. Germline assignment: CDR1 MNHEY and CDR2 SVGEGT. CDR3 size: 13 residues. This CDR3 reads CASSYVRDEKLFF. The CDR3 coding sequence is TGTGCCAGCAGTTACGTAAGAGATGAAAAACTGTTTTTT.

Only one count was recorded for this clone. The genes are TRBV18 and TRBJ1-1; no firm D call. This CDR3 has 14 amino acids. V was trimmed by 3 bases and J by 0 bases, leaving 8 bases between them. The V gene's germline CDR1 is KGHSH and CDR2 LQKENI. CDR3 nucleotide sequence: TGTGCCAGCTCACCGCAAACAGTGAACACTGAAGCTTTCTTT. Its translation is CASSPQTVNTEAFF.

The rearrangement uses TRBV12-3 or TRBV12-4 and TRBJ2-1; D may be TRBD2 (6 bases). The CDR3 runs 13 residues. The ends were cut back, 7 bases at V and 4 bases at J, with 11 bases in the middle. CDR3 nucleotides: TGTGCCAGCACCCCCGGACTATACAATGAGCAGTTCTTC. Protein sequence: CASTPGLYNEQFF.

The DNA of the CDR3 is TGTGCCAGCAGCCCCCGGACAGGGACAAGCGAGCAGTTCTTC. Translation: CASSPRTGTSEQFF. The chain couples TRBV9 to TRBJ2-1; 8 nucleotides match TRBD1. This CDR3 region has 14 residues. The germline V gene encodes CDR1 SGDLS and CDR2 YYNGEE. V trimming: 4 bases; J trimming: 10 bases; junction bases outside the gene matches: 10.

V gene TRBV11-2 combines with J gene TRBJ1-6; the match to TRBD1 covers 10 bases. Trimming removed 2 bases from V and 9 bases from J; junction bases left unmatched: 7. The germline V gene encodes CDR1 SGHAT and CDR2 FQNNGV. The CDR3 sequence is 16 residues long. CDR3 nucleotides: TGTGCCAGCAGCTTACAACCGGGACAGGGGTTTTCACCCCTCCACTTT. Residues: CASSLQPGQGFSPLHF.

This chain links TRBV5-4 with TRBJ1-6; 7 positions agree with TRBD1. Germline CDR1 SGHNT, CDR2 YYREEE (reference sequence). The J segment lost 7 bases and the V segment lost 6 bases, leaving 7 bases of the junction unmatched. The CDR3 runs 14 residues. The CDR3 DNA is TGTGCCAGCACCCCGGAAGGGGGCAATTCACCCCTCCACTTT. Amino acid sequence: CASTPEGGNSPLHF.

The chain joins TRBV5-5 to TRBJ2-3; TRBD2 agrees at 7 bases. Trimming removed 0 bases from V and 6 bases from J; junction bases left unmatched: 10. This CDR3 has 16 residues. Germline V lookup: CDR1 SGHKS, CDR2 YYEKEE (reference sequence). For the CDR3, the DNA is TGTGCCAGCAGCTTGGAGTCCGGGACGCGGGGGGATACGCAGTATTTT. Protein sequence: CASSLESGTRGDTQYF.

The V and J genes are TRBV5-4 and TRBJ1-6; the match to TRBD1 covers 7 bases. The V gene end was trimmed by 5 bases and the J gene end by 8 bases; junction bases not matched to a gene: 1. This CDR3 region has 12 residues. CDR1 and CDR2 from the germline V gene are SGHNT and YYREEE (reference sequence). The CDR3 region has the DNA TGTGCCAGCAGTACAGGGGATTCACCCCTCCACTTT. Its translation: CASSTGDSPLHF.

V usage is TRBV5-6 and J usage is TRBJ1-4, with TRBD1 matching over 7 bases. CDR1 is SGHDT, CDR2 YYEEEE, per germline. The CDR3 length is 15 residues. V gave up 5 bases and J gave up 6 bases; unmatched junction bases: 10. DNA of the CDR3: TGTGCCAGCAGGTCCCTCGGGACAGAAGATGAAAAACTGTTTTTT. Translating it yields CASRSLGTEDEKLFF.

The chain uses TRBV6-6 and TRBJ2-2, with 8 bases that match TRBD2. Germline V CDR1 and CDR2: MNHNY, SVGAGI (reference sequence). Trimming cost V 6 bases and J 4 bases; bases outside gene matches: 7. The CDR3 runs to 15 residues. The CDR3 loop is CASRTGLVGTGELFF. The DNA for the CDR3 is TGTGCCAGCAGAACGGGACTAGTAGGCACCGGGGAGCTGTTTTTT.

This rearrangement joins TRBV5-5 to TRBJ2-5; TRBD2 matches 13 bases. The germline gives CDR1 SGHKS, CDR2 YYEKEE (reference sequence). CDR3 size: 19 residues. The trim removed 2 bases at V and 4 bases at J, leaving 14 bases unmatched. The DNA of the CDR3 is TGTGCCAGCAGCTTCTTTAGACTAGCGGGGGGCCTGCACCCAGAGACCCAGTACTTC. Encoded protein: CASSFFRLAGGLHPETQYF.

The V gene is TRBV11-2, the J gene TRBJ2-3; TRBD2 matches 13 bases. Germline V CDR1 and CDR2: SGHAT, FQNNGV. The length of the CDR3 is 19 residues. The V and J ends lost 5 bases and 5 bases, in that order; junction bases with no gene match: 16. Here the CDR3 reads CASSLTTSGGAGFIDTQYF. The CDR3 nucleotides read TGTGCCAGCAGCCTTACTACTAGCGGGGGGGCCGGTTTTATAGATACGCAGTATTTT.

CDR3 sequence reads: CASRTRGPSSYEQYF. CDR3 DNA: TGTGCCAGTCGAACCAGGGGTCCCAGCTCCTACGAGCAGTACTTC. V is TRBV27 and J is TRBJ2-7; TRBD1 might be the D (6 bases). Germline V CDR1 and CDR2: MNHEY, SMNVEV (reference sequence). V was cut by 9 bases and J by 0 bases, with 18 bases left in between. The CDR3 has 15 amino acids.

This clone was seen more than once but under ten times. This chain joins TRBV4-1 and TRBJ1-4, with 11 positions matching TRBD1. Looked up from germline, CDR1 is MGHRA and CDR2 is YSYEKL. The V gene end was trimmed by 6 bases and the J gene end by 1 base; junction bases not matched to a gene: 10. This CDR3 is 18 amino acids long. The chain's CDR3 is CASSEGTGGMLTNEKLFF. The CDR3 DNA reads TGCGCCAGCAGTGAGGGGACAGGGGGGATGTTAACTAATGAAAAACTGTTTTTT.

The chain recombines TRBV7-3 with TRBJ1-1, with TRBD1 identical over 8 bases. Germline assignment: CDR1 SGHTA and CDR2 FQGTGA. V lost 2 bases, J lost 6 bases, and 2 bases stayed unmatched. This CDR3 contains 13 residues. The CDR3 is CASSLGTGAEAFF. The CDR3 DNA is TGTGCCAGCAGCTTAGGGACAGGTGCTGAAGCTTTCTTT. The whole variable domain, remainder taken from reference TRBV7-3 and TRBJ1-1, is GAGVSQTPSNKVTEKGKYVELRCDPISGHTALYWYRQSLGQGPEFLIYFQGTGAADDSGLPNDRFFAVRPEGSVSTLKIQRTERGDSAVYLCASSLGTGAEAFFGQGTRLTVV.

The gene calls are TRBV19 and TRBJ2-5; 7 positions agree with TRBD2. Germline V lookup: CDR1 LNHDA, CDR2 SQIVND (reference sequence). This CDR3 is 13 amino acids long. The ends lost 7 bases at V and 5 bases at J; junction bases unmatched: 7. The CDR3 sequence: CASTNDGGETQYF. CDR3 nucleotides: TGTGCCAGTACCAACGACGGGGGGGAGACCCAGTACTTC.

This chain joins TRBV5-1 and TRBJ2-7, with 8 positions matching TRBD2. The germline V gene has CDR1 SGHRS and CDR2 YFSETQ. The CDR3 runs to 14 residues. The trim removed 4 bases at V and 2 bases at J, leaving 5 bases unmatched. CDR3 in DNA: TGCGCCAGCAGCCCCAGCGGGAGCCCCTACGAGCAGTACTTC. Translated, it gives CASSPSGSPYEQYF.

The rearrangement uses TRBV19 and TRBJ2-7; 8 bases match TRBD2. The CDR3 runs to 14 residues. Trimming cost V 5 bases and J 2 bases; bases outside gene matches: 5. Germline V gene sequence: CDR1 LNHDA, CDR2 SQIVND (reference sequence). The CDR3 here is CASSPRGGTYEQYF. As DNA, the CDR3 is TGTGCCAGTAGTCCCCGGGGGGGCACCTACGAGCAGTACTTC.

The CDR3 DNA is TGTGCCAGCAGCTTACCGTCTAGCGGACAGACCCAGTACTTC. Translated: CASSLPSSGQTQYF. This chain joins TRBV7-9 and TRBJ2-5; 7 bases align to TRBD2. Germline CDR1 is SEHNR and CDR2 is FQNEAQ (reference sequence). CDR3 length: 14 residues. The V segment lost 2 bases and the J segment 6 bases; nucleotides outside the gene matches: 6.

The chain employs TRBV18 and TRBJ1-1, with 9 nucleotides matching TRBD1. Germline loops: CDR1 KGHSH, CDR2 LQKENI. This CDR3 contains 15 residues. V gave up 3 bases and J gave up 4 bases; unmatched junction bases: 6. CDR3 coding DNA: TGTGCCAGCTCACCGGGACAGGGCTGGAGCACTGAAGCTTTCTTT. Protein product: CASSPGQGWSTEAFF. The variable domain in full, completed from reference TRBV18 and TRBJ1-1, reads NAGVMQNPRHLVRRRGQEARLRCSPMKGHSHVYWYRQLPEEGLKFMVYLQKENIIDESGMPKERFSAEFPKEGPSILRIQQVVRGDSAAYFCASSPGQGWSTEAFFGQGTRLTVV.

The chain has TRBV19 and TRBJ2-1; D gene ambiguous. Germline CDR1 reads LNHDA; CDR2 reads SQIVND (reference sequence). Between the trimmed V and J ends, which lost 5 bases and 6 bases, there was a span of 11 bases. The CDR3 has 13 amino acids. The DNA for the CDR3 is TGTGCCAGTAGTTTTAACTCGCCCAATGAGCAGTTCTTC. Its protein product is CASSFNSPNEQFF.

This chain uses TRBV28 with TRBJ1-1; 9 nucleotides agree with TRBD1. J gave up 12 bases and V 6 bases, and 8 bases lay outside the gene matches. Germline CDR1 MDHEN, CDR2 SYDVKM. This CDR3 has 12 residues. The CDR3: CASRSGQGATFF. The CDR3 DNA sequence: TGTGCCAGCAGATCGGGACAGGGTGCGACTTTCTTT.

A few counts support this clone. The genes are TRBV5-6 and TRBJ2-5, with 9 bases identical to TRBD2. This CDR3 comprises 16 residues. The trim removed 0 bases at V and 2 bases at J, leaving 5 bases unmatched. Germline loops: CDR1 SGHDT, CDR2 YYEEEE. The CDR3: CASSLANSGGQETQYF. As DNA, the CDR3 is TGTGCCAGCAGCTTGGCCAATAGCGGGGGACAAGAGACCCAGTACTTC.

The V call is TRBV7-9, the J call TRBJ1-2; 12 bases match TRBD1. CDR1 and CDR2 (germline): SEHNR, FQNEAQ (reference sequence). Losses at the gene ends were 6 bases for V and 4 bases for J; bases not matched to a gene: 12. The CDR3 runs 17 residues. The CDR3 sequence: CASSPPGQGAEGYGYTF. The CDR3 DNA sequence: TGTGCCAGCAGTCCTCCGGGACAGGGGGCAGAGGGCTATGGCTACACCTTC.

V gene TRBV29-1 combines with J gene TRBJ1-2, with D hard to call. Deletions cut 6 bases from V and 2 bases from J, with 10 bases between. This CDR3 is 12 amino acids long. CDR1 SQVTM and CDR2 ANQGSEA come from the germline V gene. The CDR3 sequence: CSVSAGNYGYTF. The CDR3 bases are TGCAGCGTCTCCGCGGGGAACTATGGCTACACCTTC.

The chain combines TRBV19 with TRBJ1-1, with TRBD1 matching over 9 bases. The CDR3 runs to 13 residues. Unmatched junction bases numbered 6, after V lost 3 bases and J lost 10 bases. Germline V gene data show CDR1 as LNHDA and CDR2 as SQIVND (reference sequence). CDR3 in DNA: TGTGCCAGTAGTATCCTAACAGGGGGCCGAGCTTTCTTT. Amino acids: CASSILTGGRAFF.